This TCR beta chain was retrieved from a study of T cell responses to AZD1222 COVID-19 vaccine. Study overall: Analysis merged second doses at about 4 or about 12 weeks.

Findings and limits, study-wide: Reports indicate that nearly half of spike-specific TCRs are directed at unmutated variant regions.

Details on this clone: Its target is unknown.

Only in-frame clones appear in the TCRdb table, and some are missing; sequencing was by immunoSEQ multiplex PCR. The sample includes more than 70,000 clones, 80% to 90% of them seen just once. The CDR3 extends over 15 amino acids. Unmatched junction bases numbered 4, after V lost 2 bases and J lost 0 bases. From germline, CDR1 is MDHEN and CDR2 SYDVKM. The V call is TRBV28, the J call TRBJ2-7; 7 bases are shared with TRBD1. The specimen was peripheral blood, collected on day 0 of AZD1222 vaccination. The sequence was obtained from an adult in good health. CDR3 in DNA: TGTGCCAGCAGTTTACAGGGGGAAAGCTCCTACGAGCAGTACTTC. It yields the protein CASSLQGESSYEQYF.